This T cell receptor beta chain was recorded in a study of human T cells and chemical hapten exposure. The authors' total RNA extraction used unfractionated whole blood. For the library, individual cDNA molecules each received unique molecular identifiers. TCRdb itself ran the 5' RACE reads through MiXCR, one entry per CDR3 protein. The sample shows 65,000 to 90,000 distinct CDR3 sequences, around 15% of them seen only once. Trimming removed 4 bases from V and 5 bases from J; junction bases left unmatched: 8. CDR1 and CDR2 (germline): SGHVS, FNYEAQ. The CDR3 loop spans 17 amino acids. This clonotype was detected a few times.

The clonotype originates from a female donor in good health. J is TRBJ2-2 and V is TRBV7-6; 12 bases fit TRBD1. The CDR3 sequence is CASSSPGQGARTGELFF. In nucleotides, the CDR3 is TGTGCCAGCAGCTCCCCGGGACAGGGGGCTCGGACCGGGGAGCTGTTTTTT.